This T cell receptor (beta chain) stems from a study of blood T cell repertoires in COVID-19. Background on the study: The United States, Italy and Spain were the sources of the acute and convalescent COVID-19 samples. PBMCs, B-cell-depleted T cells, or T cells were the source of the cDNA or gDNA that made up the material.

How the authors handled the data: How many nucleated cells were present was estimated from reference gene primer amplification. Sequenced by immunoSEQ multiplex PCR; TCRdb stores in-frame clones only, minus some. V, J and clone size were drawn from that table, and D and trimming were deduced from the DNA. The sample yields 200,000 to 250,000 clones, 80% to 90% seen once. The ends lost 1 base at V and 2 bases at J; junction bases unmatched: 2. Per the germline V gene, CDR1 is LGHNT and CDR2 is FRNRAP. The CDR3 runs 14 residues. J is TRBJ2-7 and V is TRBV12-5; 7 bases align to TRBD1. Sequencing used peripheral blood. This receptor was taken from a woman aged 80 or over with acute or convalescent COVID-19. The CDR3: CASGLGQGAYEQYF. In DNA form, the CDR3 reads TGTGCTAGTGGTTTGGGACAGGGAGCCTACGAGCAGTACTTC.